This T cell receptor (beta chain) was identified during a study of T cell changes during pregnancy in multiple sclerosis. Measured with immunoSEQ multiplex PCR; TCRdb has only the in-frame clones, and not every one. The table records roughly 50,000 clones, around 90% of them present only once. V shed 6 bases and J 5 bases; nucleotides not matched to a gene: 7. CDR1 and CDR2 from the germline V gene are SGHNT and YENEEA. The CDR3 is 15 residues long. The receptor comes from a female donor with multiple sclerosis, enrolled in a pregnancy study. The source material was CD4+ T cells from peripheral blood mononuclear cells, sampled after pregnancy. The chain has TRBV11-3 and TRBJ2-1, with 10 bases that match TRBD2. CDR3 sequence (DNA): TGTGCCAGCAGAAGAAGCGGGAGGGCTAACAATGAGCAGTTCTTC. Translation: CASRRSGRANNEQFF.